These 18 T cell receptor beta chains came from one sample sequenced in a study of human T cells and chemical hapten exposure. Noted time point: patch test 1, 2 weeks after DPC sensitization. Treatment: therapeutic diphenylcyclopropenone sensitization with weekly scalp DPC. TCRdb reprocessed the RACE reads via MiXCR and lists one record per CDR3 protein. This sample has 340,000 or so distinct CDR3 sequences, with about 7% found just once. The source material was whole blood, sampled in connection with sensitization to the hapten diphenylcyclopropenone (DPC). The origin of the receptors is a woman aged 18-29 years with alopecia areata. Some clones in this sample may be carry-over from other donors' samples.

V gene TRBV4-2 combines with J gene TRBJ1-3, with 8 bases that match TRBD1. CDR1 and CDR2 from the germline V gene are LGHNA and YNFKEQ. The CDR3 is 19 amino acids. Unmatched junction bases numbered 14, after V lost 0 bases and J lost 4 bases. The CDR3 sequence: CASSQEPYGQGLHGNTIYF. CDR3 coding DNA: TGTGCCAGCAGCCAAGAACCCTATGGACAGGGACTTCACGGAAACACCATATATTTT.

The chain couples TRBV4-2 to TRBJ1-2; maybe TRBD1 (5 bases). Germline lookup yields CDR1 LGHNA and CDR2 YNFKEQ. Trimming pared 1 base from V and 2 bases from J, leaving 8 bases between. This CDR3 has 14 residues. CDR3 in DNA: TGTGCCAGCAGCCAAGTGGACACAAACTATGGCTACACCTTC. This codes for CASSQVDTNYGYTF.

The chain has TRBV6-5 and TRBJ1-2; perhaps TRBD1 as D (5 bases). CDR3 length equals 14 residues. CDR1 and CDR2 (germline): MNHEY, SVGAGI. Trimming removed 5 bases at V and 3 bases at J, with 13 bases between. The CDR3 sequence: CASSRGTLDYGYTF. The CDR3 DNA reads as TGTGCCAGCAGTCGTGGGACCCTCGACTATGGCTACACCTTC.

The V gene is TRBV6-5, the J gene TRBJ2-6; D gene ambiguous. This CDR3 comprises 15 residues. Trimming pared 3 bases from V and 11 bases from J, leaving 17 bases between. From germline, CDR1 is MNHEY and CDR2 SVGAGI. CDR3 sequence: CASSYKERSFYVLTF. The CDR3 nucleotides read TGTGCCAGCAGTTATAAGGAGAGGAGTTTCTACGTCCTGACTTTC.

This clonotype has a count of ten or more. The junction does not match germline at one end; this may be a read error. The chain combines TRBV12-3 or TRBV12-4 with TRBJ2-1; the match to TRBD1 covers 8 bases. CDR3 length: 14 amino acids. As DNA, the CDR3 is TGTGCCAGCAGCTTAGGACAGGGTTACAATGAGCAGTTCTTC. It translates to CASSLGQGYNEQFF.

This clonotype has just a few counts. V usage is TRBV12-3 or TRBV12-4 and J usage is TRBJ2-7; possible D gene TRBD2, 5 bases. V was trimmed by 0 bases and J by 7 bases, leaving 10 bases between them. The CDR3 is made up of 13 amino acids. This CDR3 reads CASSLAPPGEQYF. CDR3 bases: TGTGCCAGCAGTTTAGCGCCCCCGGGGGAGCAGTACTTC.

This clonotype has at least ten counts. The chain carries TRBV7-6 and TRBJ2-3; D is perhaps TRBD1 or TRBD2 (5 bases each). The CDR3 is 16 amino acids. V was pared by 5 bases and J by 0 bases, with 15 bases between. CDR1 and CDR2 (germline): SGHVS, FNYEAQ. The CDR3 DNA follows: TGTGCCAGCAGCCCCATGGCAGGGACGAGCACAGATACGCAGTATTTT. It codes for CASSPMAGTSTDTQYF.

This clonotype was observed a handful of times. The rearrangement uses TRBV12-3 or TRBV12-4 and TRBJ2-7; 9 bases agree with TRBD2. With V trimmed by 8 bases and J by 5 bases, 10 bases remained unmatched. This CDR3 has 14 residues. In DNA, the CDR3 is TGTGCCAGCTCCCGAAATAAGCGGGGGGACGAGCAGTACTTC. Translating gives CASSRNKRGDEQYF.

This clonotype came up many times. J is TRBJ2-4 and V is TRBV28, with 7 nucleotides matching TRBD1. The V gene end was trimmed by 10 bases and the J gene end by 0 bases; junction bases not matched to a gene: 12. The CDR3 runs to 16 residues. CDR1 is MDHEN and CDR2 is SYDVKM in the germline V gene. The CDR3 sequence: CATSGKGQLAKNIQYF. CDR3 DNA: TGTGCCACTTCCGGCAAGGGACAGCTAGCCAAAAACATTCAGTACTTC.

Many counts were recorded for this clonotype. V usage is TRBV4-3 and J usage is TRBJ2-7, with 7 bases identical to TRBD1. CDR3 length: 18 residues. The V gene's germline CDR1 is LGHNA and CDR2 YSLEER. The V segment lost 4 bases and the J segment 3 bases; nucleotides outside the gene matches: 18. The CDR3 loop is CASSPSPVPGQEFYEQYF. The CDR3 bases are TGCGCCAGCAGCCCATCCCCGGTCCCCGGACAGGAGTTCTACGAGCAGTACTTC.

The chain combines TRBV27 with TRBJ1-6; D might be TRBD1 (5 bases). V gave up 4 bases and J gave up 6 bases, with 7 bases separating them. CDR1 and CDR2 (germline): MNHEY, SMNVEV (reference sequence). There are 13 residues in the CDR3. The CDR3 sequence: CASSWRGNSPLHF. The CDR3 nucleotides read TGTGCCAGCAGTTGGAGGGGTAATTCACCCCTCCACTTT.

This chain connects TRBV3-1 to TRBJ2-3; D is ambiguous. The CDR3 is 11 residues long. Per the germline V gene, CDR1 is LGHDT and CDR2 is YNNKEL (reference sequence). V was trimmed by 1 base and J by 7 bases, leaving 3 bases between them. The CDR3 is CASSQVNTQYF. CDR3 DNA: TGTGCCAGCAGCCAAGTGAATACGCAGTATTTT.

This CDR3 is CASSLVRDRGADTQYF. As DNA, the CDR3 is TGTGCCAGCAGCTTAGTCCGGGACAGGGGAGCAGATACGCAGTATTTT. V and J are TRBV7-6 and TRBJ2-3; 10 bases align to TRBD1. The germline V gene encodes CDR1 SGHVS and CDR2 FNYEAQ. V dropped 1 base and J dropped 4; count of bases not matched to a gene: 5. The CDR3 extends over 16 amino acids.

The chain links TRBV3-1 to TRBJ2-1; TRBD2 aligns across 9 bases. The CDR3 consists of 19 residues. CDR1 is LGHDT, CDR2 YNNKEL, per germline (reference sequence). V lost 0 bases, J lost 0 bases, and 9 bases stayed unmatched. This chain's CDR3 is CASSQEGERGASSYNEQFF. The CDR3 nucleotides are TGTGCCAGCAGCCAAGAAGGTGAGCGGGGGGCCAGCTCCTACAATGAGCAGTTCTTC.

The chain combines TRBV14 with TRBJ1-3; D is unresolved. Germline CDR1 and CDR2: SGHDN and FVKESK. Trimming removed 8 bases at V and 4 bases at J, with 21 bases between. This CDR3 region has 16 residues. CDR3 sequence (DNA): TGTGCCAGCGGACCTATATCAACGTCTGCCGGAAACACCATATATTTT. This encodes CASGPISTSAGNTIYF. Full variable domain (outside the CDR3, taken from reference TRBV14 and TRBJ1-3): EAGVTQFPSHSVIEKGQTVTLRCDPISGHDNLYWYRRVMGKEIKFLLHFVKESKQDESGMPNNRFLAERTGGTYSTLKVQPAELEDSGVYFCASGPISTSAGNTIYFGEGSWLTVV.

This clonotype appeared a few times. The V gene is TRBV28, the J gene TRBJ1-1, with D maybe TRBD1 (6 bases). The germline gives CDR1 MDHEN, CDR2 SYDVKM. Trimming cost V 3 bases and J 7 bases, with 15 bases left between them. The CDR3 is 14 residues long. The CDR3 spells CASSFSGAVFEAFF. CDR3 DNA sequence: TGTGCCAGCAGTTTCTCGGGGGCAGTGTTTGAAGCTTTCTTT.

Only a few counts were recorded for this clonotype. The V call is TRBV3-1, the J call TRBJ2-3; 10 positions match TRBD2. The germline gives CDR1 LGHDT, CDR2 YNNKEL (reference sequence). The CDR3 consists of 18 residues. With 1 base clipped from V and 2 bases from J, the junction kept 9 bases outside the gene matches. In DNA, the CDR3 is TGTGCCAGCAGCCAAGTTGGACTAGCGGAACCTAACACAGATACGCAGTATTTT. Encoded protein: CASSQVGLAEPNTDTQYF.

The V and J genes are TRBV7-3 and TRBJ1-2; D is undetermined. Trimming shortened V by 1 base and J by 4 bases, and 7 bases separated the two germline ends. This CDR3 region has 13 residues. From germline, CDR1 is SGHTA and CDR2 FQGTGA. Written as DNA, the CDR3 is TGTGCCAGCAGCTTAAATGGTCCCTATGGCTACACCTTC. Translation: CASSLNGPYGYTF.